The 23 T cell receptor beta chains in this list originate from one sample, sequenced in a study of STAT5B mutations in CD4+ large granular lymphocyte leukemia. Profiling relied on immunoSEQ multiplex PCR, and the TCRdb table lists in-frame clones only, not all of them. The table includes about 38,000 clones, 65% to 90% detected once. The specimen was CD4+ T cells from blood buffy coats. The receptors originated from a human donor in good health.

The chain carries TRBV19 and TRBJ1-5; TRBD1 matches at 8 bases. Germline V CDR1 and CDR2: LNHDA, SQIVND (reference sequence). V trimming: 7 bases; J trimming: 6 bases; junction bases outside the gene matches: 11. This CDR3 has 15 amino acids. The CDR3 sequence is CASNPMGQEGQPQHF. The DNA for the CDR3 is TGTGCCAGTAACCCCATGGGACAGGAAGGTCAGCCCCAGCATTTT.

This clone occurred a few times. The chain uses TRBV6-1 and TRBJ1-1; D possibly corresponds to TRBD1 (5 bases). The CDR3 has 12 residues. Germline lookup yields CDR1 MNHNS and CDR2 SASEGT. V gave up 3 bases and J gave up 6 bases, with 8 bases separating them. CDR3 region: CASSDRVAEAFF. Here the CDR3 DNA reads TGTGCCAGCAGTGACAGGGTGGCTGAAGCTTTCTTT.

The chain joins TRBV12-2 to TRBJ2-7; TRBD2 is the table's D call and was not checked against the DNA. TRBV12-2 is a pseudogene locus. There are 16 residues in the CDR3. The CDR3 coding sequence is TGTGCAAGTCGCTTCGTAGCCCGGAGAATTTTCTACGAGCAGTACTTC. It encodes CASRFVARRIFYEQYF.

CDR3 protein: CAISLGQNYNEQFF. The CDR3, as DNA: TGTGCCATCAGCCTCGGACAGAACTACAATGAGCAGTTCTTC. The chain recombines TRBV10-3 with TRBJ2-1, with D perhaps matching TRBD1 (6 bases). The CDR3 sequence is 14 residues long. The germline V gene encodes CDR1 ENHRY and CDR2 SYGVKD. The germline V and J ends were trimmed by 6 bases and 3 bases, with 12 bases remaining between them.

The J gene is TRBJ2-1, the V gene TRBV15; 13 positions match TRBD2. After removal of 0 bases from V and 9 bases from J, the junction contained 5 bases not matched to a gene. Germline V lookup: CDR1 LNHNV, CDR2 YYDKDF (reference sequence). The CDR3 runs to 16 residues. The DNA of the CDR3 is TGTGCCACCAGCAGAGAGAGACTAGCGGGAGGCACTGAGCAGTTCTTC. This gives the protein CATSRERLAGGTEQFF.

The chain couples TRBV28 to TRBJ2-4; the D call may be TRBD1 or TRBD2 (6 bases each). Germline loops: CDR1 MDHEN, CDR2 SYDVKM. This CDR3 spans 14 amino acids. V lost 6 bases and J 6 bases, leaving 15 bases between the germline ends. The CDR3 loop is CASSLGGTGNIQYF. The CDR3 DNA is TGTGCCAGCAGCCTAGGGGGGACGGGAAACATTCAGTACTTC.

This sequence joins TRBV18 and TRBJ2-1; a possible D gene is TRBD1 (6 bases). V was trimmed by 2 bases and J by 2 bases, leaving 13 bases between them. This CDR3 has 16 residues. CDR1 is KGHSH and CDR2 is LQKENI in the germline V gene. The CDR3 bases are TGTGCCAGCTCACCAGAGACAGGTTTTACCTACAATGAGCAGTTCTTC. It is translated as CASSPETGFTYNEQFF.

A few counts support this clone. The rearrangement joins TRBV27 to TRBJ2-7; D might be TRBD2 (6 bases). Trimming stripped 5 bases from V and 6 bases from J, with 14 bases between. CDR1 MNHEY and CDR2 SMNVEV come from the germline V gene (reference sequence). The CDR3 contains 13 residues. CDR3 in DNA: TGTGCCAGCAGTCCGCGACTAGGATCCGAGCAGTACTTC. Protein: CASSPRLGSEQYF.

This chain uses TRBV27 with TRBJ1-1; D is unresolved. In germline, CDR1 is MNHEY, CDR2 SMNVEV (reference sequence). The CDR3 spans 15 residues. V was shortened by 5 bases and J by 1 base, with 14 bases between the two germline ends. CDR3 in amino acids: CASSRVSSPNTEAFF. The CDR3 DNA follows: TGTGCCAGCAGTCGGGTTAGCAGCCCGAACACTGAAGCTTTCTTT.

This chain uses TRBV7-8 with TRBJ2-6, with TRBD2 matching 7 bases. The trim removed 1 base at V and 0 bases at J, leaving 9 bases unmatched. The CDR3 has 19 residues. From germline, CDR1 is SGHVS and CDR2 FQNEAQ. The CDR3 region has the DNA TGTGCCAGCAGCTTAGGGGGGGGGATTCTGAGCTCTGGGGCCAACGTCCTGACTTTC. This encodes CASSLGGGILSSGANVLTF. The full variable domain, its missing parts supplied by reference TRBV7-8 and TRBJ2-6, is GAGVSQSPRYKVAKRGQDVALRCDPISGHVSLFWYQQALGQGPEFLTYFQNEAQLDKSGLPSDRFFAERPEGSVSTLKIQRTQQEDSAVYLCASSLGGGILSSGANVLTFGAGSRLTVL.

This clone was picked up a small number of times. The chain combines TRBV30 with TRBJ1-1, with 8 bases identical to TRBD1. The CDR3 loop spans 13 amino acids. The germline CDR1 and CDR2 sequences are GTSNPN and SVGIG (reference sequence). V was clipped by 7 bases and J by 4 bases; unmatched bases: 8. As DNA, the CDR3 is TGTGCCTTCACTAGGACAGGGCCCACTGAAGCTTTCTTT. Its protein is CAFTRTGPTEAFF.

CDR3 coding DNA: TGTGCCAGCAGTGAAGGCGGGGGAAACTACGAGCAGTACTTC. Translated, it gives CASSEGGGNYEQYF. J is TRBJ2-7 and V is TRBV2, with 7 positions matching TRBD2. V was pared by 1 base and J by 3 bases, with 3 bases of the junction left unmatched. The germline V gene has CDR1 SNHLY and CDR2 FYNNEI. This CDR3 comprises 14 residues.

The chain employs TRBV2 and TRBJ1-4; D gene ambiguous. Germline-derived CDR1 and CDR2 are SNHLY and FYNNEI. Trimming took 7 bases from V and 0 from J, leaving 12 bases between them. This CDR3 has 15 residues. CDR3: CASTPDYATNEKLFF. The DNA of the CDR3 is TGTGCCAGCACCCCAGATTATGCAACTAATGAAAAACTGTTTTTT.

This chain connects TRBV18 to TRBJ1-1, with TRBD1 matching 7 bases. The CDR3 loop spans 13 amino acids. Per the germline V gene, CDR1 is KGHSH and CDR2 is LQKENI. Unmatched junction bases numbered 5, after V lost 6 bases and J lost 4 bases. The DNA of the CDR3 is TGTGCCAGCTCCCGACAGGGTGGCACTGAAGCTTTCTTT. It translates to CASSRQGGTEAFF.

V is TRBV19 and J is TRBJ2-1; tentative D call: TRBD2 (5 bases). The CDR3 covers 11 residues. The germline V gene has CDR1 LNHDA and CDR2 SQIVND (reference sequence). The V end was cut by 5 bases, the J end by 14 bases, with 13 bases between. This chain's CDR3 is CASSSGPEEFF. The DNA of the CDR3 is TGTGCCAGTAGTTCCGGACCGGAGGAGTTCTTC.

The rearrangement uses TRBV6-1 and TRBJ2-7; 8 bases are a match to TRBD1. Germline CDR1 and CDR2: MNHNS and SASEGT. The CDR3 is 14 residues long. V lost 6 bases and J lost 2; bases outside the gene matches: 6. The CDR3 is CASRGDRRTYEQYF. The CDR3 DNA reads as TGTGCCAGCAGAGGGGACAGGAGAACCTACGAGCAGTACTTC.

The chain couples TRBV5-1 to TRBJ1-1; D unclear. Trimming pared 0 bases from V and 1 base from J, leaving 10 bases between. CDR1 is SGHRS and CDR2 is YFSETQ in the germline V gene. The CDR3 sequence is 15 residues long. The DNA for the CDR3 is TGCGCCAGCAGCTTGGCCTTAGACTCGAACACTGAAGCTTTCTTT. Protein sequence: CASSLALDSNTEAFF.

As DNA, the CDR3 is TGTGCCACCGCCGGGGGGTCGAACACTGAAGCTTTCTTT. Translated, it gives CATAGGSNTEAFF. The rearrangement uses TRBV5-4 and TRBJ1-1; a weak D match, TRBD1 (5 bases). This CDR3 region has 13 residues. The germline V gene has CDR1 SGHNT and CDR2 YYREEE (reference sequence). V lost 9 bases to trimming and J lost 1 base, with 13 bases between them.

This clone came up a few times. This chain uses TRBV5-1 with TRBJ1-2; D remains unclear. The germline CDR1 and CDR2 sequences are SGHRS and YFSETQ. The V gene lost 0 bases and the J gene lost 3 bases, with 9 bases spanning the gap. There are 14 residues in the CDR3. The CDR3 loop is CASSLDTRDYGYTF. In DNA form, the CDR3 reads TGCGCCAGCAGCTTGGATACCAGAGACTATGGCTACACCTTC.

The chain employs TRBV2 and TRBJ2-2, with D possibly called TRBD1 or TRBD2 (5 bases each). CDR3 size: 13 residues. Per the germline V gene, CDR1 is SNHLY and CDR2 is FYNNEI. The germline V and J ends were trimmed by 3 bases and 7 bases, with 9 bases remaining between them. The CDR3 DNA reads as TGTGCCAGCAGTGATTGGGGGAACGGGGAGCTGTTTTTT. Translating it yields CASSDWGNGELFF.

The chain has TRBV30 and TRBJ1-2; D possibly corresponds to TRBD1 (6 bases). Trimming took 3 bases from V and 7 from J, leaving 15 bases between them. The CDR3 has 13 amino acids. Germline V gives CDR1 GTSNPN, CDR2 SVGIG (reference sequence). This CDR3 is CAWSPLGGLGYTF. CDR3 in DNA: TGTGCCTGGAGCCCTTTGGGGGGGCTTGGCTACACCTTC.

The V gene is TRBV6-6, the J gene TRBJ2-5; 10 bases line up with TRBD1. Trimming cost V 6 bases and J 5 bases; bases outside gene matches: 6. The germline V gene encodes CDR1 MNHNY and CDR2 SVGAGI (reference sequence). CDR3 length: 14 residues. The CDR3 is CASRAGQGKETQYF. For the CDR3, the DNA is TGTGCCAGCAGGGCGGGACAGGGGAAGGAGACCCAGTACTTC.

V gene TRBV5-1 combines with J gene TRBJ1-1; TRBD1 might be the D (5 bases). Germline CDR1 is SGHRS and CDR2 is YFSETQ. V was clipped by 0 bases and J by 1 base, with 16 bases between them. There are 17 residues in the CDR3. The CDR3 region has the DNA TGCGCCAGCAGCTTGGCGGGGGGGACTCTGGGGAACACTGAAGCTTTCTTT. It specifies CASSLAGGTLGNTEAFF.